This T cell receptor (beta chain) derives from a study of T cell repertoires in cytomegalovirus infection. This clonotype showed up many times. Its antigen remains unknown. MiXCR, run by TCRdb on the reads, gives a single entry per CDR3 protein. The profile covers approximately 300,000 distinct CDR3 sequences, with 29% appearing a single time and around 20% taken by the ten largest. The CDR3 runs 16 residues. The ends were cut back, 2 bases at V and 5 bases at J, with 19 bases in the middle. CDR1 SGHVS and CDR2 FQNEAQ come from the germline V gene. The clonotype comes from a human donor in good health (CMV status not recorded). Some clones in this sample may be carry-over from other donors' samples. The starting material was cultured PBMCs, obtained from culture after CMV antigen stimulation. This chain uses TRBV7-8 with TRBJ2-7; D uncertain. The CDR3 DNA reads as TGTGCCAGCAGCTTAATACCCCCATGGACCCGCGACGAGCAGTACTTC. Protein: CASSLIPPWTRDEQYF.